This is a list of T cell receptor beta chains from one sample in a study of shared clonotypes between healthy human individuals. This table comes from immunoSEQ multiplex PCR, and its TCRdb copy is limited to in-frame clones, with some not included. The sample includes around 2.1 million clones, more than 85% of them seen just once. Sequenced sample: naive CD8+ T cells from PBMCs. The receptor set was obtained from a man between 18 and 35 years old in good health. Some clones in this sample may be carry-over from other donors' samples. CDR3s include the opening cysteine and the closing phenylalanine or tryptophan. D genes are given only for firm matches. Part of the rows lack a size; the others show once, few, many or a class for expanded clones.

>TRBV7-8|TRBJ2-5|-|TRBD1
CASTPGQGIGTQYF
TGTGCCAGCACTCCGGGACAGGGGATCGGGACCCAGTACTTC
>TRBV5-1|TRBJ2-2|-|TRBD2
CASSPGRAITGELFF
TGCGCCAGCAGTCCCGGGAGGGCCATTACCGGGGAGCTGTTTTTT
>TRBV27|TRBJ1-1|-|TRBD1
CASSPGQMNTEAFF
TGTGCCAGCAGTCCGGGACAGATGAACACTGAAGCTTTCTTT
>TRBV9|TRBJ2-7|few|-
CASSVEGSSYEQYF
TGTGCCAGCAGCGTAGAGGGAAGCTCCTACGAGCAGTACTTC
>TRBV29-1|TRBJ2-3|-|TRBD1
CSVWGGTGPLERRGDTQYF
TGCAGCGTCTGGGGTGGGACAGGCCCTCTTGAGCGGCGGGGAGATACGCAGTATTTT
>TRBV10-2|TRBJ2-3|-|TRBD2
CASSVPGLVRDTQYF
TGCGCCAGCAGTGTTCCCGGACTAGTTCGAGATACGCAGTATTTT
>TRBV7-6|TRBJ2-7|-|TRBD2
CASSLDRGTSFGEQYF
TGTGCCAGCAGCTTAGACCGGGGGACTAGTTTTGGCGAGCAGTACTTC
>TRBV5-1|TRBJ1-3|-|-
CASAPRGRGSGNTIYF
TGCGCCAGCGCCCCCCGGGGTCGAGGCTCTGGAAACACCATATATTTT
>TRBV5-1|TRBJ2-7|-|-
CASGPNTGPFYEQYF
TGCGCCAGTGGACCGAACACAGGTCCCTTCTACGAGCAGTACTTC
>TRBV10-3|TRBJ2-2|-|-
CAISFKQDLANTGELFF
TGTGCCATCAGTTTTAAACAAGACCTCGCGAACACCGGGGAGCTGTTTTTT
>TRBV5-4|TRBJ1-5|-|-
CASSLSGGDQPQHF
TGTGCCAGCAGCTTGTCCGGGGGCGATCAGCCCCAGCATTTT
>TRBV4-3|TRBJ2-5|-|TRBD2
CASSRGGGTKETQYF
TGCGCCAGCAGCCGGGGGGGAGGGACTAAAGAGACCCAGTACTTC
>TRBV5-1|TRBJ1-2|-|TRBD1
CASSFTGTGSIGYTF
TGCGCCAGCAGCTTCACCGGGACAGGGTCTATTGGCTACACCTTC
>TRBV27|TRBJ2-1|-|-
CASRDSYNEQFF
TGTGCCAGCAGGGACTCCTACAATGAGCAGTTCTTC